Many counts were recorded for the clone carrying this T cell receptor (beta chain). Germline V gene sequence: CDR1 GTSNPN, CDR2 SVGIG (reference sequence). CDR3 size: 14 residues. The trim removed 4 bases at V and 3 bases at J, leaving 3 bases unmatched. MiXCR, applied by TCRdb to the RT-PCR reads, yields one record per CDR3 protein. The table lists more than 550,000 distinct CDR3 sequences, over 12% of them singletons, with just over 3.5% in the top ten. The chain is built from TRBV30 and TRBJ2-3; TRBD2 matches 11 bases. Sequencing input: memory CD4+ T cells from blood. This TCR was sampled from a female donor in good health, serving as a healthy control. The CDR3 coding sequence is TGTGCCTGGAATCCTAGCGGGGGGACAGATACGCAGTATTTT. This translates into CAWNPSGGTDTQYF.